One and the same sample provided the 3 T cell receptor beta chains below, sequenced in a study of blood T cell repertoires in COVID-19. Method: immunoSEQ multiplex PCR; TCRdb's copy keeps in-frame clones and lacks some. Of just over 200,000 clones listed, around 81% are singletons. The sample consisted of peripheral blood. The receptors here all came from a woman in her 70s with acute or convalescent COVID-19.

The J gene is TRBJ2-1, the V gene TRBV20-1; TRBD2 matches 7 bases. The CDR3 has 11 residues. V dropped 6 bases and J dropped 9; count of bases not matched to a gene: 5. Germline V gene data show CDR1 as DFQATT and CDR2 as SNEGSKA (reference sequence). This CDR3 reads CSASLASEQFF. The CDR3 region has the DNA TGCAGTGCATCACTAGCGAGTGAGCAGTTCTTC.

V gene TRBV5-6 combines with J gene TRBJ1-1, with TRBD1 as a possible D gene (5 bases). The V gene lost 2 bases and the J gene lost 4 bases, with 9 bases spanning the gap. The CDR3 totals 13 residues. The germline gives CDR1 SGHDT, CDR2 YYEEEE. The CDR3 nucleotides read TGTGCCAGCAGCTTTGGAGGGGCCACTGAAGCTTTCTTT. Translated, it gives CASSFGGATEAFF. The variable domain in full, with the rest retrieved from reference TRBV5-6 and TRBJ1-1, is DAGVTQSPTHLIKTRGQQVTLRCSPKSGHDTVSWYQQALGQGPQFIFQYYEEEERQRGNFPDRFSGHQFPNYSSELNVNALLLGDSALYLCASSFGGATEAFFGQGTRLTVV.

This chain connects TRBV23-1 to TRBJ2-7, with D unclear. TRBV23-1 is reported as an ORF; its role is uncertain. CDR3 length: 13 amino acids. Trimming stripped 0 bases from V and 2 bases from J, with 5 bases between. CDR3 amino acids: CASSQSIPYEQYF. CDR3 DNA sequence: TGCGCCAGCAGTCAATCCATCCCCTACGAGCAGTACTTC.